A selection of T cell receptor beta chains follows, all from one sample in a study of Graves' ophthalmopathy and Graves' hyperthyroidism. MiXCR, run by TCRdb on the multiplex PCR reads, gives a single entry per CDR3 protein. The sample includes a few hundred thousand distinct CDR3 sequences, 15% to 20% of them seen just once. Material: peripheral blood. These receptors came from an adult man with Graves' ophthalmopathy. CDR3s include the opening cysteine and the closing phenylalanine or tryptophan. D genes are given only for firm matches. Clone size is given for some rows only: seen once, a few or many times, or a class if the clone is expanded.

d_call	v_call	j_call	clone_size	cdr3_aa	cdr3_nt
.	TRBV19	TRBJ1-1	many	CASSIATTVGETPIF	TGTGCCAGTAGTATAGCTACTACGGTGGGAGAAACGCCGATCTTT
.	TRBV3-1	TRBJ2-5	many	CASSQDLGGMRQETQYF	TGTGCCAGCAGCCAAGATCTGGGCGGGATGCGGCAAGAGACCCAGTACTTC
.	TRBV13	TRBJ2-7	many	CASSIRDGPYEQYF	TGTGCCAGCAGCATCCGGGACGGCCCCTACGAGCAGTACTTC
.	TRBV9	TRBJ2-5	many	CASSEEISVETQYF	TGTGCCAGCAGCGAGGAGATTAGCGTGGAGACCCAGTACTTC
TRBD2	TRBV10-3	TRBJ2-7	many	CAIGREGSYEQYF	TGTGCCATCGGTCGGGAGGGCTCCTACGAGCAGTACTTC
.	TRBV7-3	TRBJ2-7	many	CASSLDSLSYEQYF	TGTGCCAGCAGCTTAGACAGCCTCTCCTACGAGCAGTACTTC
.	TRBV6-1	TRBJ2-5	many	CASSELTTETQYF	TGTGCCAGCAGTGAACTAACTACAGAGACCCAGTACTTC
.	TRBV12-3/TRBV12-4	TRBJ2-5	many	CASSLEGPRAQYF	TGTGCCAGCAGTTTGGAGGGCCCCCGGGCCCAGTACTTC
.	TRBV20-1	TRBJ2-2	many	CSAPNPGDTGELFF	TGCAGTGCCCCCAATCCCGGGGACACCGGGGAGCTGTTTTTT
.	TRBV11-3	TRBJ2-5	many	CASSLGAGVIQETQYF	TGTGCCAGCAGCTTAGGGGCAGGGGTTATCCAAGAGACCCAGTACTTC
.	TRBV4-1	TRBJ2-6	many	CASSQDSVTASSSGANVLTF	TGCGCCAGCAGCCAAGATTCTGTGACAGCCTCATCCTCTGGGGCCAACGTCCTGACTTTC
.	TRBV28	TRBJ2-2	many	CASNLLADGPGELFF	TGTGCCAGCAACCTCCTAGCCGATGGCCCCGGGGAGCTGTTTTTT
TRBD2	TRBV7-2	TRBJ2-2	many	CASSRGGFNTGELFF	TGTGCCAGCAGCCGGGGGGGTTTCAACACCGGGGAGCTGTTTTTT
.	TRBV28	TRBJ2-5	many	CASSFLAQETQYF	TGTGCCAGCAGTTTTTTGGCGCAAGAGACCCAGTACTTC
TRBD2	TRBV19	TRBJ2-7	many	CASSKQRDGTYEQYF	TGTGCCAGTAGTAAGCAGCGGGACGGAACCTACGAGCAGTACTTC
.	TRBV6-1	TRBJ2-7	many	CASSEGGWQHEQYF	TGTGCCAGCAGTGAAGGAGGATGGCAGCACGAGCAGTACTTC
.	TRBV28	TRBJ1-1	many	CASRPKFRGEAFF	TGTGCCAGCAGACCAAAGTTCAGGGGCGAAGCTTTCTTT
.	TRBV5-6	TRBJ1-2	many	CASSLGTRNDYTF	TGTGCCAGCAGCTTGGGGACACGAAACGACTACACCTTC
TRBD2	TRBV12-3/TRBV12-4	TRBJ2-5	.	CASKASGSETQYF	TGTGCCAGCAAGGCTAGCGGGAGTGAGACCCAGTACTTC
.	TRBV20-1	TRBJ1-2	many	CSARRGSYGYTF	TGCAGTGCTAGGAGGGGGAGTTATGGCTACACCTTC
TRBD1	TRBV15	TRBJ1-6	many	CATSPRGGYNSPLHF	TGTGCCACCAGCCCCAGGGGGGGCTATAATTCACCCCTCCACTTT
.	TRBV20-1	TRBJ2-2	many	CSASFQLATGELFF	TGCAGTGCTAGTTTTCAATTGGCCACCGGGGAGCTGTTTTTT
.	TRBV29-1	TRBJ2-5	many	CSVGRVGGGTQYF	TGCAGCGTTGGTCGTGTAGGTGGAGGAACCCAGTACTTC
.	TRBV6-5	TRBJ1-1	many	CASSYLLGTEAFF	TGTGCCAGCAGTTACCTCCTGGGCACTGAAGCTTTCTTT
TRBD1	TRBV6-2/TRBV6-3	TRBJ2-6	many	CASSSDRGTSGANVLTF	TGTGCCAGCAGTTCGGACAGGGGCACCTCTGGGGCCAACGTCCTGACTTTC
TRBD1	TRBV6-2/TRBV6-3	TRBJ1-5	many	CASSYGTGLNQPQHF	TGTGCCAGCAGTTACGGGACAGGGCTAAATCAGCCCCAGCATTTT
.	TRBV29-1	TRBJ2-5	many	CSVVPGVQGETQYF	TGCAGCGTTGTTCCCGGTGTTCAGGGAGAGACCCAGTACTTC
TRBD1	TRBV10-3	TRBJ1-1	many	CAIRLGTANTEAFF	TGTGCCATCAGATTAGGGACAGCGAACACTGAAGCTTTCTTT
.	TRBV2	TRBJ2-2	many	CASTAGFTGELFF	TGTGCCAGCACTGCCGGGTTCACCGGGGAGCTGTTTTTT
.	TRBV6-5	TRBJ2-7	many	CASSSTGAKGYEQYF	TGTGCCAGCAGTAGCACCGGGGCCAAGGGCTACGAGCAGTACTTC
TRBD1	TRBV11-2	TRBJ1-1	many	CASDRGGPDTEAFF	TGTGCCAGCGACAGGGGGGGACCGGACACTGAAGCTTTCTTT
TRBD1	TRBV6-2/TRBV6-3	TRBJ2-5	many	CASRGQGGETQYF	TGTGCCAGCAGAGGACAGGGCGGAGAGACCCAGTACTTC
TRBD1	TRBV24-1	TRBJ2-7	.	CATSDSTGRGEQYF	TGTGCCACCAGTGATTCGACAGGGAGAGGCGAGCAGTACTTC
.	TRBV14	TRBJ1-2	many	CASSQEQANYGYTF	TGTGCCAGCAGCCAAGAACAGGCGAACTATGGCTACACCTTC
.	TRBV19	TRBJ1-6	many	CASARERTSPLHF	TGTGCGTCAGCACGGGAAAGGACTTCACCCCTCCACTTT
.	TRBV5-1	TRBJ1-2	many	CASSLASSANPTYGYTF	TGCGCCAGCAGCTTGGCCTCTTCGGCCAACCCAACCTATGGCTACACCTTC
TRBD2	TRBV12-3/TRBV12-4	TRBJ2-2	many	CASSPNSGSMNTGELFF	TGTGCCAGCAGTCCCAATAGCGGGAGTATGAACACCGGGGAGCTGTTTTTT
TRBD2	TRBV29-1	TRBJ2-5	many	CSVGGGDETQYF	TGCAGCGTTGGGGGGGGGGACGAGACCCAGTACTTC
TRBD1	TRBV19	TRBJ1-3	many	CASSPGQGARNTIYF	TGTGCCAGCAGTCCCGGACAGGGGGCGAGAAACACCATATATTTT
TRBD1	TRBV5-1	TRBJ1-1	many	CASSRYGTGFEDNTEAFF	TGCGCCAGCAGCCGTTACGGGACAGGCTTCGAGGATAACACTGAAGCTTTCTTT
.	TRBV6-1	TRBJ1-1	many	CASTRVPSTEAFF	TGTGCCAGCACGAGGGTCCCGAGCACTGAAGCTTTCTTT
.	TRBV20-1	TRBJ1-2	many	CSAHSPGGGHGYTF	TGCAGTGCCCATTCCCCGGGGGGAGGGCATGGCTACACCTTC
TRBD1	TRBV6-5	TRBJ1-1	once	CASSYFRGRNTEAFF	TGTGCCAGCAGTTACTTCAGGGGGAGGAACACTGAAGCTTTCTTT
.	TRBV6-5	TRBJ2-7	once	CASSYSTSRSKYEQYF	TGTGCCAGCAGTTACTCGACCAGCCGGAGCAAGTACGAGCAGTACTTC
TRBD1	TRBV19	TRBJ1-5	.	CASNTAGGVFQPQHF	TGTGCCAGTAACACAGCAGGGGGAGTTTTTCAGCCCCAGCATTTT
.	TRBV18	TRBJ2-7	few	CASSPPVAPNYEQYF	TGTGCCAGCTCACCACCGGTAGCCCCTAACTACGAGCAGTACTTC
TRBD1	TRBV5-1	TRBJ1-2	many	CASSFEVDRGHGYTF	TGCGCCAGCAGCTTTGAGGTCGACAGGGGCCATGGCTACACCTTC
TRBD1	TRBV28	TRBJ2-7	many	CASSPSTGQGFYEQYF	TGTGCCAGCAGTCCGTCCACGGGACAGGGGTTCTACGAGCAGTACTTC
.	TRBV20-1	TRBJ2-5	many	CSADPPGRGAQYF	TGCAGTGCTGATCCCCCCGGAAGAGGGGCCCAGTACTTC
TRBD1	TRBV6-1	TRBJ1-1	many	CASSENTGGEDTEAFF	TGTGCCAGCAGTGAAAATACAGGGGGCGAAGACACTGAAGCTTTCTTT
TRBD1	TRBV29-1	TRBJ2-5	many	CSVGQWKEETQYF	TGCAGCGTGGGACAGTGGAAGGAAGAGACCCAGTACTTC
.	TRBV3-1	TRBJ1-1	few	CASSQYTTEGAFF	TGTGCCAGCAGCCAATATACCACAGAGGGAGCTTTCTTT
TRBD1	TRBV29-1	TRBJ2-7	.	CSVEDRSGGSYEQYF	TGCAGCGTTGAAGATCGCTCAGGGGGCTCCTACGAGCAGTACTTC
.	TRBV11-2	TRBJ1-2	many	CASSYRDPTYGYTF	TGTGCCAGCAGCTACAGGGACCCTACCTATGGCTACACCTTC
.	TRBV6-1	TRBJ1-1	.	CAISESGRKAFF	TGTGCCATCAGTGAGTCGGGGCGCAAAGCTTTCTTT